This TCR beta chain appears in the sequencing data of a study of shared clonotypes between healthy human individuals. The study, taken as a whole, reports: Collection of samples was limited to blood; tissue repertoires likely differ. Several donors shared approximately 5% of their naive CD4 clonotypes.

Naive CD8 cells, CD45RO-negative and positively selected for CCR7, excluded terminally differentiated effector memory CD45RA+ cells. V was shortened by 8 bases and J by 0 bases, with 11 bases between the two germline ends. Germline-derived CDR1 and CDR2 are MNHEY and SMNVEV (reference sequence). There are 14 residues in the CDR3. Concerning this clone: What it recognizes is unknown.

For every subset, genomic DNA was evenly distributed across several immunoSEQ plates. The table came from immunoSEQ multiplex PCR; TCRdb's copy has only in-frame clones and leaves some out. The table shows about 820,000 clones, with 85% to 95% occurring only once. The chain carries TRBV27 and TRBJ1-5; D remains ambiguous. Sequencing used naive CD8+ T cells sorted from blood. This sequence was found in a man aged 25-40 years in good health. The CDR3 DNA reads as TGTGCCAGCTGTACGGGAATTAGCAATCAGCCCCAGCATTTT. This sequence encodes CASCTGISNQPQHF.